These 14 T cell receptor beta chains were sequenced from one sample in a study of blood T cell repertoires in COVID-19. Measured with immunoSEQ multiplex PCR; TCRdb has only the in-frame clones, and not every one. The profile shows a few hundred thousand clones, more than 75% of them singletons. The source material was peripheral blood. The receptors derive from an elderly man with acute or convalescent COVID-19.

This clone was counted ten times or more. The rearrangement joins TRBV7-2 to TRBJ1-3; possibly TRBD1 for D (5 bases). CDR1 and CDR2 from the germline V gene are SGHTA and FQGNSA. V was pared by 4 bases and J by 0 bases, with 16 bases between. The CDR3 length is 17 residues. CDR3 coding DNA: TGTGCCAGCAGCTCAATCCAGGGTTTCGGCTCTGGAAACACCATATATTTT. Its protein is CASSSIQGFGSGNTIYF.

This rearrangement joins TRBV11-2 to TRBJ2-7, with a weak D call TRBD2 (5 bases). This CDR3 is built from 13 residues. Between the trimmed V and J ends, which lost 5 bases and 6 bases, there was a span of 14 bases. Germline-derived CDR1 and CDR2 are SGHAT and FQNNGV. The DNA of the CDR3 is TGTGCCAGCAGCCCCCCGGCTAGCTTCGAGCAGTACTTC. Translation gives CASSPPASFEQYF.

The rearrangement uses TRBV27 and TRBJ1-1, with D tentatively TRBD1 (6 bases). Trimming took 7 bases from V and 4 from J, leaving 22 bases between them. The CDR3 has 16 amino acids. Germline assignment: CDR1 MNHEY and CDR2 SMNVEV (reference sequence). CDR3 DNA: TGTGCCAGCATCCGGTGGGGCGCAGGCAGGGGCACTGAAGCTTTCTTT. This gives the protein CASIRWGAGRGTEAFF.

This clone has a single count. The CDR3 DNA reads TGTGCCACAAGCCCCTCTGCCCATGGCACAGATACGCAGTATTTT. Its translation is CATSPSAHGTDTQYF. The rearrangement uses TRBV11-2 and TRBJ2-3; no firm D call. Deletions cut 10 bases from V and 1 base from J, with 18 bases between. The CDR3 length is 15 residues. The germline V gene encodes CDR1 SGHAT and CDR2 FQNNGV.

This chain uses TRBV6-5 with TRBJ1-2, with TRBD1 matching 9 bases. The V and J ends lost 10 bases and 7 bases, in that order; junction bases with no gene match: 7. The germline CDR1 and CDR2 sequences are MNHEY and SVGAGI. The CDR3 is 12 amino acids. The CDR3 DNA is TGTGCCACCTCCGGGACAGGGTTTGGCTACACCTTC. Translating gives CATSGTGFGYTF.

The rearrangement links TRBV29-1 to TRBJ1-1, with a weak D call TRBD1 (5 bases). CDR3 length: 13 residues. Trimming left V 0 bases short and J 6 bases short, with 11 bases between. The germline V gene encodes CDR1 SQVTM and CDR2 ANQGSEA. CDR3 coding DNA: TGCAGCGTTGAAGATGGGCCACAGGCTGAAGCTTTCTTT. Encoded protein: CSVEDGPQAEAFF.

This chain joins TRBV10-3 and TRBJ2-3; 9 positions agree with TRBD1. The junction had 6 bases not matched to a gene; V was cut back by 6 bases and J by 2 bases. Germline-derived CDR1 and CDR2 are ENHRY and SYGVKD. The CDR3 has 15 amino acids. CDR3 sequence reads: CAIRGTGLNTDTQYF. CDR3 sequence (DNA): TGTGCCATCAGGGGGACAGGGCTCAACACAGATACGCAGTATTTT.

V and J are TRBV3-1 (or the pseudogene TRBV3-2) and TRBJ2-5; a weak D match, TRBD2 (5 bases). The ends were cut back, 1 base at V and 2 bases at J, with 14 bases in the middle. Germline CDR1 reads LGHDT; CDR2 reads YNNKEL (reference sequence). This CDR3 spans 16 amino acids. CDR3 loop: CASSQAGTSRQETQYF. The CDR3 DNA is TGTGCCAGCAGCCAAGCGGGAACTAGTCGGCAAGAGACCCAGTACTTC.

The chain employs TRBV9 and TRBJ1-1, with D hard to call. Looked up from germline, CDR1 is SGDLS and CDR2 is YYNGEE. V lost 3 bases and J lost 0, with 12 bases in between. The length of the CDR3 is 15 residues. This chain's CDR3 is CASSAYSGMNTEAFF. The CDR3 DNA reads TGTGCCAGCAGCGCCTACAGTGGCATGAACACTGAAGCTTTCTTT.

The chain has TRBV5-1 and TRBJ1-1; a weak D match, TRBD1 (5 bases). With 9 bases removed from V and 1 base from J, the gap between germline ends came to 13 bases. The CDR3 totals 13 residues. CDR1 is SGHRS, CDR2 YFSETQ, per germline. The CDR3 sequence: CATKDIGNTEAFF. The CDR3 nucleotides are TGCGCCACTAAGGACATCGGGAACACTGAAGCTTTCTTT.

The V gene is TRBV11-2, the J gene TRBJ1-3, with D possibly being TRBD1 (5 bases). Per germline, CDR1 SGHAT and CDR2 FQNNGV. With 7 bases removed from V and 7 bases from J, the gap between germline ends came to 11 bases. CDR3 length: 12 amino acids. CDR3 sequence: CASTLGGNTIYF. In nucleotides, the CDR3 is TGTGCCAGCACTTTGGGGGGGAACACCATATATTTT. The full variable domain, with the rest looked up from reference TRBV11-2 and TRBJ1-3, is EAGVAQSPRYKIIEKRQSVAFWCNPISGHATLYWYQQILGQGPKLLIQFQNNGVVDDSQLPKDRFSAERLKGVDSTLKIQPAKLEDSAVYLCASTLGGNTIYFGEGSWLTVV.

The genes are TRBV3-1 (or the pseudogene TRBV3-2) and TRBJ2-1, with a possible D match to TRBD1 (5 bases). CDR3 length: 14 amino acids. Trimming stripped 4 bases from V and 3 bases from J, with 10 bases between. The germline gives CDR1 LGHDT, CDR2 YNNKEL (reference sequence). The CDR3 region has the DNA TGTGCCAGCAGCCGAGGACAAGACTACAATGAGCAGTTCTTC. This codes for CASSRGQDYNEQFF.

This clone was observed a few times. The chain joins TRBV27 to TRBJ2-1; tentative D call: TRBD1 (5 bases). Germline V gives CDR1 MNHEY, CDR2 SMNVEV (reference sequence). CDR3 length: 17 residues. V lost 3 bases to trimming and J lost 3 bases, with 18 bases between them. The CDR3: CASSFFAPTDSYNEQFF. The CDR3 DNA follows: TGTGCCAGCAGTTTCTTCGCCCCAACCGACAGCTACAATGAGCAGTTCTTC.

V usage is TRBV19 and J usage is TRBJ2-4; the D gene is possibly TRBD1 (5 bases). CDR3 length equals 15 residues. Trimming stripped 5 bases from V and 0 bases from J, with 11 bases between. The germline V gene has CDR1 LNHDA and CDR2 SQIVND (reference sequence). The CDR3 protein is CASSDSSVAKNIQYF. CDR3 bases: TGTGCCAGTAGTGACAGCTCCGTAGCCAAAAACATTCAGTACTTC.